This T cell receptor (beta chain) was observed in a study of OX40 agonist ivuxolimab in advanced cancers. Produced via immunoSEQ multiplex PCR; TCRdb's table is partial and in-frame only. The sample consists of nearly 80,000 clones, 84% of them appearing once. Germline CDR1 and CDR2: SGHRS and YFSETQ. V lost 6 bases, J lost 0 bases, and 6 bases stayed unmatched. The CDR3 is 15 residues long. This chain links TRBV5-1 with TRBJ2-3, with 8 bases aligning to TRBD1. The sequence came from an adult with an advanced solid tumor such as melanoma, head and neck, liver or kidney cancer. Specimen: CD4+ or CD8+ T cells sorted from blood, collected in a trial of the OX40 agonist ivuxolimab. CDR3 protein: CASTSTGESTDTQYF. The DNA for the CDR3 is TGCGCCAGCACCTCGACAGGGGAAAGCACAGATACGCAGTATTTT.